The entry below gives a single T cell receptor (beta chain) sequence along with its context. What it binds is unknown. This specimen belongs to a study of shared clonotypes between healthy human individuals. Whole-study context: Each donor contributed plates that comprised three CD4 naive, three CD4 memory, two CD8 naive and one CD8 memory. The study's findings and limits: Naive subsets generally had larger estimated richness than memory subsets. Blood alone was sampled, and tissue repertoires likely differ.

CD45RO-negative CD8 cells positively selected for CCR7 made up the naive population, which excluded terminally differentiated effector memory CD45RA+ cells. Adult Caucasians living in Nashville, Tennessee made up all of the donors. Looked up from germline, CDR1 is SGHDT and CDR2 is YYEEEE. The ends lost 1 base at V and 7 bases at J; junction bases unmatched: 6. This CDR3 region has 16 residues. Here immunoSEQ multiplex PCR was the method, and the copy in TCRdb shows in-frame clones only, minus some. The table includes about 600,000 clones, nearly 98% detected once. The genes are TRBV5-6 and TRBJ2-7; 15 nucleotides agree with TRBD2. The material sequenced was naive CD8+ T cells sorted from blood. This clonotype was sampled from a man in his thirties or forties in good health. CDR3 DNA sequence: TGTGCCAGCAGCTTGCGGACTAGCGGGAGGGGAGATGAGCAGTACTTC. It specifies CASSLRTSGRGDEQYF. The full variable domain, in which reference TRBV5-6 and TRBJ2-7 provide the parts outside the CDR3, is DAGVTQSPTHLIKTRGQQVTLRCSPKSGHDTVSWYQQALGQGPQFIFQYYEEEERQRGNFPDRFSGHQFPNYSSELNVNALLLGDSALYLCASSLRTSGRGDEQYFGPGTRLTVT.